This entry features one T cell receptor (beta chain) sequence. The CDR3 sequence is 15 residues long. The V gene's germline CDR1 is SGHNT and CDR2 YYREEE (reference sequence). V lost 4 bases and J 0 bases, leaving 11 bases between the germline ends. These data are taken from a study of blood T cell repertoires in COVID-19. Turning to the study itself: From the United States, Italy and Spain came samples of acute and convalescent COVID-19. PBMCs, B-cell-depleted T cells, or T cells provided the cDNA or gDNA that made up the material.

Method: immunoSEQ multiplex PCR; TCRdb's copy keeps in-frame clones and lacks some. Of tens of thousands of clones in the sample, around four fifths were seen once. This TCR was sampled from a human donor in a cohort sampled during active COVID-19. Material: peripheral blood. The chain joins TRBV5-4 to TRBJ1-3; a weak D match, TRBD1 (6 bases). The CDR3 loop is CASSLDRNSGNTIYF. The CDR3 region has the DNA TGTGCCAGCAGCCTGGACAGAAACTCTGGAAACACCATATATTTT.